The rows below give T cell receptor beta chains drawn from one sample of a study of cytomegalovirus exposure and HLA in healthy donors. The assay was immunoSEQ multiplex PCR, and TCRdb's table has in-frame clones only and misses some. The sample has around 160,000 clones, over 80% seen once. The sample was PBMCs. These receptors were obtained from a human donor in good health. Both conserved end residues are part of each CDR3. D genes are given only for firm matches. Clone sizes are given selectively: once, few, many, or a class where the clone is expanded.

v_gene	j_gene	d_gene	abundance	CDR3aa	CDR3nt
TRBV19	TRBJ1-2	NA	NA	CASSIGGIANYGYTF	TGTGCCAGTAGTATTGGTGGTATAGCTAACTATGGCTACACCTTC
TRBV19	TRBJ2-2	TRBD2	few	CASSIGGGGGELFF	TGTGCCAGTAGTATAGGCGGGGGTGGCGGGGAGCTGTTTTTT
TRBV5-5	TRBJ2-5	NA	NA	CASSHGAGDGETQYF	TGTGCCAGCAGCCACGGGGCAGGGGACGGAGAGACCCAGTACTTC
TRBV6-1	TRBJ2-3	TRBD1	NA	CASADRELRDTQYF	TGTGCCAGCGCCGACAGGGAGCTTAGAGATACGCAGTATTTT
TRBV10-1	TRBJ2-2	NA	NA	CASARGLGRTGELFF	TGCGCCAGCGCTCGCGGACTGGGGAGGACCGGGGAGCTGTTTTTT
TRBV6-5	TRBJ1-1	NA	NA	CASSTRQKNTEAFF	TGTGCTAGCAGTACCAGACAGAAGAACACTGAAGCTTTCTTT
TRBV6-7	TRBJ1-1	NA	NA	CASSYSRWDTEAFF	TGTGCCAGCAGTTACTCGAGGTGGGACACTGAAGCTTTCTTT
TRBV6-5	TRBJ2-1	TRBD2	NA	CASSPGRGGAEQFF	TGTGCCAGCAGCCCGGGGAGGGGCGGGGCTGAGCAGTTCTTC
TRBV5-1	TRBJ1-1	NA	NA	CASSLGPTDTEAFF	TGCGCCAGCAGCTTGGGTCCTACAGACACTGAAGCTTTCTTT
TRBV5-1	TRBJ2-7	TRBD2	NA	CASSFRAGGLYEQYF	TGCGCCAGCAGCTTTCGGGCGGGGGGTCTATACGAGCAGTACTTC
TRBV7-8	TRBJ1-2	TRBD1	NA	CATTGGGNFNYGYTF	TGTGCCACCACAGGGGGGGGTAACTTTAACTATGGCTACACCTTC
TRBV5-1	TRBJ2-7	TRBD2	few	CASSLGLAGATTYEQYF	TGCGCCAGCAGCTTGGGTCTAGCGGGGGCAACTACCTACGAGCAGTACTTC
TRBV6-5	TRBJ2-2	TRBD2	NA	CASRPRGGRTGELFF	TGTGCCAGCAGGCCCCGGGGGGGGCGCACCGGGGAGCTGTTTTTT
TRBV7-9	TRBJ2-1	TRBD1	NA	CASSPRPTGASNNEQFF	TGTGCCAGCAGCCCCCGCCCCACAGGGGCGTCCAACAATGAGCAGTTCTTC
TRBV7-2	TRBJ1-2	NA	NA	CASSLGSPGSRGYTF	TGTGCCAGCAGCTTAGGGTCGCCGGGTTCACGGGGCTACACCTTC
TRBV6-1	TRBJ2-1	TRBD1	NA	CASSGTANYNEQFF	TGTGCCAGCAGCGGGACAGCTAACTACAATGAGCAGTTCTTC